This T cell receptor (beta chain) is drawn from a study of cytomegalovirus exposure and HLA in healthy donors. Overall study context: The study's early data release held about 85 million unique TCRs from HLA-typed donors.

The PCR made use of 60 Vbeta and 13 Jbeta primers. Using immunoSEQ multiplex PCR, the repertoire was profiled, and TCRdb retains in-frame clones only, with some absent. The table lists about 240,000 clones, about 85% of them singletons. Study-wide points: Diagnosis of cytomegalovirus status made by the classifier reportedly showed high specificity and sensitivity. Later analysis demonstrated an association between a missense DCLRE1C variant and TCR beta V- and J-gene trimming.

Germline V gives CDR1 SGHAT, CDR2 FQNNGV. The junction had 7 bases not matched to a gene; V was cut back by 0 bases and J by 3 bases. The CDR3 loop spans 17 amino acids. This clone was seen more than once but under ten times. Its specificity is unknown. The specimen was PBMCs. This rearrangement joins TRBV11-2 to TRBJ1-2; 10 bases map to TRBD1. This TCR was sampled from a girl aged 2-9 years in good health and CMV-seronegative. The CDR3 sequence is CASSLDSRGTGDYGYTF. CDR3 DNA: TGTGCCAGCAGCTTAGACAGCCGCGGGACAGGGGACTATGGCTACACCTTC.